Below, 31 T cell receptor beta chains from the same sample are listed, as sequenced in a study of tissue T cells after allogeneic stem cell transplantation (dated by TCRdb to the early 2020s). Libraries were built with the immunoSEQ multiplex PCR assay. TCRdb provides this immuneACCESS table in a form limited to in-frame rearrangements. Some clones are lacking; in checked studies, under half of them reflect an unresolved V gene, and why the rest are absent is not known. A total of under 25,000 clones appear in this sample, 55% to 80% of them only once. About 0.71% of the sample lies in the top ten. Sequencing was carried out using spleen. The origin of the receptors is a female BALB/c mouse in good health. With respect to MHC, this strain carries the haplotype H2-d.

For this clone: Gene names and germline refer to mouse. The read comes to an end 1 residue before the CDR3 does, leaving the germline J gene to fill in the end. The chain couples TRBV24 to TRBJ1-3; 10 bases are a match to TRBD1. J lost 1 base, V lost 5 bases, and 2 bases had no gene match. Looked up from germline, CDR1 is KGHTA and CDR2 is FRNEEI. This CDR3 region has 15 residues. Incomplete CDR3 DNA: TGTGCCAGCAGTACGGACAGGGGGTCTGGAAATACGCTCTAT. Residues: CASSTDRGSGNTLY. The CDR3 in its entirety is CASSTDRGSGNTLYF.

As for this clone: Any gene name here is a mouse gene name. The read ends 1 residue early relative to the CDR3; the germline J gene fills the gap. The chain employs TRBV3 and TRBJ2-3; 7 positions match TRBD2. Germline V CDR1 and CDR2: SNHLY, FYNGKV (reference sequence). The J segment lost 0 bases and the V segment lost 1 base, leaving 1 base of the junction unmatched. The CDR3 runs 15 residues. The CDR3 bases that were read are TGTGCCAGCAGCTTAGATGGGGGGAGTGCAGAAACGCTGTAT. It yields the protein CASSLDGGSAETLY. The entire CDR3 reads CASSLDGGSAETLYF. Supplemented by reference TRBV3 and TRBJ2-3, the full variable domain reads GPKVLQIPSHQIIDMGQMVTLNCDPVSNHLYFYWYKQILGQQMEFLVNFYNGKVMEKSKLFKDQFSVERPDGSYFTLKIQPTALEDSAVYFCASSLDGGSAETLYFGSGTRLTVL.

In regard to this clone: The genes and germline here are from mouse. Sequencing ends 1 residue short of the CDR3 end; the germline J gene provides the rest. This chain connects TRBV13-1 to TRBJ1-4; no definite D call. With 5 bases removed from V and 0 bases from J, the gap between germline ends came to 5 bases. This CDR3 spans 13 amino acids. Germline V lookup: CDR1 NSHNY, CDR2 SYGAGN. The CDR3 here is CASSGISNERLFF. Incomplete CDR3 DNA: TGTGCCAGCAGCGGGATTTCCAACGAAAGATTATTT.

To note about this clone: Mouse gene names apply. The read ends 1 residue early relative to the CDR3; the germline J gene fills the gap. The V call is TRBV13-2, the J call TRBJ2-1, with 10 bases aligning to TRBD2. V was clipped by 0 bases and J by 8 bases; unmatched bases: 5. Germline assignment: CDR1 NNHNN and CDR2 SYGAGS (reference sequence). This CDR3 comprises 15 residues. CDR3 DNA, as far as it was read: TGTGCCAGCGGTGATGCGGCCTGGGGGGGCACTGAGCAGTTC. It codes for CASGDAAWGGTEQF. The entire CDR3 reads CASGDAAWGGTEQFF.

Worth noting for this clone: Genes and germline come from the mouse. The read falls 1 residue short of the CDR3 end, and the missing part is taken from the germline J gene. This chain links TRBV13-1 with TRBJ1-1; D might be TRBD1 (5 bases). The V end was cut by 0 bases, the J end by 0 bases, with 9 bases between. The CDR3 consists of 15 residues. From germline, CDR1 is NSHNY and CDR2 SYGAGN. CDR3 DNA, as far as it was read: TGTGCCAGCAGTGATGCAGCCAGGGCAAACACAGAAGTCTTC. It yields the protein CASSDAARANTEVF. The complete CDR3 reads CASSDAARANTEVFF.

This clone was seen more than once but under ten times. Gene names refer to mouse genes. Incomplete CDR3 DNA: TGTGCCAGCAGTATAGACAGGGGTGAACAGTAC. It encodes CASSIDRGEQY. The whole CDR3 protein reads CASSIDRGEQYF. The chain is built from TRBV19 and TRBJ2-7; 7 bases line up with TRBD1. The CDR3 goes on 1 residue after the read ends, and that part is filled in from the germline J gene. This CDR3 is built from 12 residues. The ends lost 0 bases at V and 6 bases at J; junction bases unmatched: 0. In germline, CDR1 is FNHDT, CDR2 SITEND (reference sequence).

On this clone itself: The gene symbols are mouse symbols. Read coverage stops 1 residue before the CDR3 terminus; the germline J gene supplies the remainder. This chain links TRBV13-3 with TRBJ1-4, with D uncertain. The CDR3 spans 14 residues. The V gene's germline CDR1 is NNHDY and CDR2 SYVADS. Deletions cut 3 bases from V and 0 bases from J, with 6 bases between. The CDR3 here is CASSGQISNERLFF. The CDR3 DNA, read in part, is TGTGCCAGCAGTGGACAAATTTCCAACGAAAGATTATTT.

Remarks on this clone: Here the gene names and germline are mouse. The read ends 1 residue before the CDR3 terminus; that terminus is restored from the germline J gene. The chain couples TRBV29 to TRBJ1-5; TRBD1 agrees at 12 bases. J lost 2 bases, V lost 4 bases, and 3 bases had no gene match. The germline CDR1 and CDR2 sequences are MSHET and SYDVDS. This CDR3 is built from 16 residues. The CDR3 is CASSSGTGGYNQAPLF. Partial CDR3 DNA: TGTGCTAGCAGTTCCGGGACAGGGGGCTACAACCAGGCTCCGCTT.

About this clone itself: Each gene name is a mouse one. With the read ending 1 residue before the CDR3 end, the germline J gene is used to fill in that end. The chain links TRBV14 to TRBJ2-7, with 13 bases that match TRBD2. CDR1 is SGHDT, CDR2 FRDEAV, per germline. CDR3 size: 15 residues. J gave up 4 bases and V 3 bases, and 4 bases lay outside the gene matches. The CDR3 reads CASSSGLGGRYEQYF. The covered CDR3 bases are TGTGCCAGCAGTTCCGGACTGGGGGGGCGGTATGAACAGTAC.

Comments on this clone: The listed genes are named as in mouse. The read terminates 1 residue before the CDR3 end, so the remaining end is supplied by the germline J gene. The rearrangement joins TRBV13-2 to TRBJ2-4; the D gene is possibly TRBD2 (5 bases). This CDR3 is 15 amino acids long. Germline values: CDR1 NNHNN, CDR2 SYGAGS (reference sequence). The V end was cut by 5 bases, the J end by 0 bases, with 13 bases between. This CDR3 is CASGGVGVSQNTLYF. The covered CDR3 bases are TGTGCCAGCGGGGGAGTTGGGGTTAGTCAAAACACCTTGTAC.

About this clone itself: Each gene name is a mouse one. The read terminates 1 residue ahead of where the CDR3 ends, so the germline J gene completes it. The V gene is TRBV2, the J gene TRBJ2-1, with 7 bases that match TRBD1. V was pared by 0 bases and J by 3 bases, with 5 bases of the junction left unmatched. Germline CDR1 and CDR2: LGHNA and YSYQKL. CDR3 length: 16 residues. CDR3 DNA, as far as it was read: TGTGCCAGCAGCCAAGATACAAGGGACAGCTATGCTGAGCAGTTC. Translated: CASSQDTRDSYAEQF. The whole CDR3 region reads CASSQDTRDSYAEQFF.

As regards this clone: An end of the junction differs from the germline gene, which may be a read error. Mouse gene names apply. The read gets to within 1 residue of the CDR3 end, and the germline J gene fills in the rest. This chain links TRBV19 with TRBJ2-5, with a tentative D call TRBD1 (5 bases). Germline CDR1 reads FNHDT; CDR2 reads SITEND (reference sequence). This CDR3 has 13 residues. CDR3 DNA, as far as it was read: TGTGCCAGCCGACGGACACACCAGGACACCCAGTAC. As protein: CASRRTHQDTQY. The CDR3 reads in full as CASRRTHQDTQYF.

This clone was detected a few times. Gene names denote mouse genes. The read comes to an end 1 residue before the CDR3 does, leaving the germline J gene to fill in the end. V gene TRBV31 combines with J gene TRBJ1-3; a possible D gene is TRBD1 (6 bases). The CDR3 spans 13 residues. V was cut by 3 bases and J by 1 base, with 7 bases left in between. Germline V gene sequence: CDR1 GKSSPN, CDR2 SITVG. Incomplete CDR3 DNA: TGTGCCTGGAGCAGGGGATCTGGAAATACGCTCTAT. Encoded protein: CAWSRGSGNTLY. In full, the CDR3 is CAWSRGSGNTLYF.

A note on this clone: Germline and genes: mouse. The read gets to within 1 residue of the CDR3 end, and the germline J gene fills in the rest. The chain joins TRBV13-2 to TRBJ1-4, with TRBD1 identical over 7 bases. J gave up 6 bases and V 3 bases, and 2 bases lay outside the gene matches. Germline CDR1 is NNHNN and CDR2 is SYGAGS (reference sequence). This CDR3 region has 13 residues. The CDR3 sequence is CASGGTGDERLFF. CDR3 DNA, as far as it was read: TGTGCCAGCGGTGGCACAGGGGACGAAAGATTATTT.

To note about this clone: Germline and genes here are mouse. The read gets to within 1 residue of the CDR3 end, and the germline J gene fills in the rest. This chain links TRBV13-2 with TRBJ2-5; the match to TRBD1 covers 7 bases. V dropped 5 bases and J dropped 3; count of bases not matched to a gene: 3. Per germline, CDR1 NNHNN and CDR2 SYGAGS (reference sequence). CDR3 length: 13 amino acids. The DNA read from the CDR3 is TGTGCCAGCGGCAGGGACAGTCAAGACACCCAGTAC. This encodes CASGRDSQDTQY. The full CDR3 reads CASGRDSQDTQYF.

This clone appeared a single time. Gene names follow the mouse nomenclature. The sequenced CDR3 bases are TGTGCCAGCGGTGCCGGGGGTGCAGAAACGCTGTAT. Protein sequence: CASGAGGAETLY. In full, the CDR3 is CASGAGGAETLYF. The genes are TRBV13-2 and TRBJ2-3; D ambiguous. The observed sequence ends 1 residue before the CDR3 terminus, with the missing tail filled in from the germline J gene. Trimming left V 3 bases short and J 1 base short, with 6 bases between. The CDR3 runs 13 residues. CDR1 NNHNN and CDR2 SYGAGS come from the germline V gene (reference sequence).

This clone was recorded a few times. Gene and germline names: mouse. The sequence runs out 1 residue before the end of the CDR3; the remainder is reconstructed from the germline J gene. The rearrangement links TRBV4 to TRBJ1-5; 9 bases agree with TRBD1. The CDR3 is 14 amino acids. Germline CDR1 reads LGHDT; CDR2 reads YNNKQL (reference sequence). V dropped 4 bases and J dropped 4; count of bases not matched to a gene: 2. Incomplete CDR3 DNA: TGTGCCAGCAGCTTGACAGGGGGGAACCAGGCTCCGCTT. Protein product: CASSLTGGNQAPL. In full, the CDR3 is CASSLTGGNQAPLF.

Worth noting for this clone: Gene names are mouse gene names. The read ends 1 residue shy of where the CDR3 ends; the end is completed using the germline J gene. J is TRBJ2-4 and V is TRBV19; no clear D. The CDR3 runs 13 residues. V lost 0 bases and J 0 bases, leaving 2 bases between the germline ends. Germline V gene lookup returns CDR1 FNHDT and CDR2 SITEND (reference sequence). The chain's CDR3 is CASSIVSQNTLYF. CDR3 DNA (partial): TGTGCCAGCAGTATAGTTAGTCAAAACACCTTGTAC.

A note on this clone: Genes and germline come from the mouse. From the germline J gene comes the end of the CDR3, since the read stops 1 residue before it. The chain joins TRBV13-2 to TRBJ2-2; 7 bases are a match to TRBD1. Germline CDR1 is NNHNN and CDR2 is SYGAGS (reference sequence). CDR3 size: 16 residues. Losses at the gene ends were 0 bases for V and 0 bases for J; bases not matched to a gene: 2. Partial CDR3 DNA: TGTGCCAGCGGTGATGAGACAGGGCCAAACACCGGGCAGCTCTAC. Translating it yields CASGDETGPNTGQLY. The entire CDR3 reads CASGDETGPNTGQLYF.

On this clone: Genes and germline come from the mouse. The sequenced fragment ends 1 residue before the CDR3 boundary, so the rest is inferred from the germline J gene. This chain connects TRBV5 to TRBJ2-1; the D call may be TRBD1 or TRBD2 (5 bases each). Deletions cut 1 base from V and 0 bases from J, with 7 bases between. This CDR3 contains 15 residues. Germline assignment: CDR1 LGHNA and CDR2 YNLKQL (reference sequence). The part of the CDR3 DNA that was read is TGTGCCAGCAGCCAAGCGGGGGATAACTATGCTGAGCAGTTC. Its translation: CASSQAGDNYAEQF. The whole CDR3 protein is CASSQAGDNYAEQFF.

On this clone itself: Mouse germline and gene names are used. Read data end 1 residue before the CDR3 end; the end is taken from the germline J gene. The V and J genes are TRBV19 and TRBJ1-3, with 9 bases aligning to TRBD1. From germline, CDR1 is FNHDT and CDR2 SITEND (reference sequence). V shed 4 bases, J shed 4 bases, and the junction held 3 bases outside the gene matches. There are 14 residues in the CDR3. CDR3 DNA, as far as it was read: TGTGCCAGCAGTTACAGGGGGCCCGGAAATACGCTCTAT. Translation: CASSYRGPGNTLY. The entire CDR3 protein is CASSYRGPGNTLYF.

Remarks on this clone: Gene names are the mouse ones. The sequence runs out 1 residue before the end of the CDR3; the remainder is reconstructed from the germline J gene. The rearrangement uses TRBV13-3 and TRBJ2-3; a weak D match, TRBD1 (6 bases). The V gene lost 1 base and the J gene lost 3 bases, with 9 bases spanning the gap. Per germline, CDR1 NNHDY and CDR2 SYVADS. The CDR3 runs 14 residues. The CDR3 region is CASSDPGAAETLYF. The CDR3 DNA, read in part, is TGTGCCAGCAGTGATCCAGGGGCCGCAGAAACGCTGTAT.

Worth noting for this clone: Genes and germline come from the mouse. Read sequence stops 1 residue before the CDR3 end, and the germline J gene provides the missing end. The chain recombines TRBV4 with TRBJ1-1; D is unresolved. This CDR3 contains 11 residues. The V gene's germline CDR1 is LGHDT and CDR2 YNNKQL (reference sequence). The V end lost 5 bases, the J end lost 3 bases, and 4 bases lay between the germline ends. Partial CDR3 DNA: TGTGCCAGCAGCCCCTACACAGAAGTCTTC. Protein product: CASSPYTEVF. The full CDR3 protein is CASSPYTEVFF.

Regarding this clone: Genes and germline come from the mouse. The CDR3 goes on 1 residue after the read ends, and that part is filled in from the germline J gene. The V gene is TRBV20, the J gene TRBJ1-4, with no clear D. The V gene's germline CDR1 is GFQATS and CDR2 STVNSAI. V was pared by 3 bases and J by 0 bases, with 5 bases between. This CDR3 has 13 amino acids. The DNA read from the CDR3 is TGTGGTGCTAGAGGGATTTCCAACGAAAGATTATTT. It codes for CGARGISNERLF. From start to end, the CDR3 is CGARGISNERLFF.

As regards this clone: The gene names here belong to mouse. The CDR3 extends 1 residue past the end of the read, so its final part is completed from the germline J gene. In the same sample, other DNA sequences code for this CDR3. This rearrangement joins TRBV13-3 to TRBJ2-7; D perhaps matches TRBD1 (6 bases). Trimming took 5 bases from V and 0 from J, leaving 9 bases between them. Germline CDR1 and CDR2: NNHDY and SYVADS. The CDR3 length is 13 residues. The covered CDR3 bases are TGTGCCAGCAGCGACAGGAGCTCCTATGAACAGTAC. It encodes CASSDRSSYEQY. The whole CDR3 sequence reads CASSDRSSYEQYF.

As to this clone: Genes and germline come from the mouse. The CDR3 DNA, read in part, is TGTGCCAGCAGTTTCCAGGGGTGGGGTGTTGGTGCAGAAACGCTGTAT. Protein: CASSFQGWGVGAETLY. The full-length CDR3 reads as CASSFQGWGVGAETLYF. V and J are TRBV14 and TRBJ2-3; tentatively, D is TRBD1 (6 bases). The read stops 1 residue short of the end of the CDR3; the missing end is completed from the germline J gene. Trimming removed 1 base from V and 1 base from J, with 16 bases in between. The CDR3 spans 17 residues. CDR1 is SGHDT, CDR2 FRDEAV, per germline.

About this clone: Gene labels here are mouse ones. The CDR3 end falls 1 residue outside the read, so it is completed with the germline J gene. The genes are TRBV13-2 and TRBJ2-7; 8 nucleotides agree with TRBD2. The CDR3 totals 14 residues. After removal of 0 bases from V and 4 bases from J, the junction contained 3 bases not matched to a gene. Per germline, CDR1 NNHNN and CDR2 SYGAGS (reference sequence). Incomplete CDR3 DNA: TGTGCCAGCGGTGATGGAGTGGGGGGGTATGAACAGTAC. It is translated as CASGDGVGGYEQY. The CDR3 reads in full as CASGDGVGGYEQYF.

This clone is a singleton in its sample. Gene names denote mouse genes. CDR3 DNA, as far as it was read: TGTGCCAGCAGTCTGTCGGGGGGGCGCGCCGGGCAGCTCTAC. It is translated as CASSLSGGRAGQLY. In full, the CDR3 is CASSLSGGRAGQLYF. The chain links TRBV26 to TRBJ2-2; TRBD2 matches 8 bases. The read ends 1 residue shy of where the CDR3 ends; the end is completed using the germline J gene. Trimming at V came to 0 bases and at J to 6 bases, leaving 3 bases not matched to a gene. CDR3 size: 15 residues. CDR1 and CDR2 (germline): KGHPV, FQNQEV (reference sequence).

Note on this clone: The genes are named according to mouse. The read is 1 residue too short to cover the CDR3 end, so that end is filled in from the germline J gene. This chain links TRBV13-2 with TRBJ1-4, with D uncertain. CDR1 is NNHNN and CDR2 is SYGAGS in the germline V gene (reference sequence). Trimming took off 1 base at V and 4 bases at J, with 8 bases between the two ends. This CDR3 is built from 14 residues. The part of the CDR3 DNA that was read is TGTGCCAGCGGTGATCCCGGAAACAACGAAAGATTATTT. It is translated as CASGDPGNNERLF. The whole CDR3 protein is CASGDPGNNERLFF.

This clone came up a few times. Mouse gene names and germline throughout. The read stops 1 residue short of the end of the CDR3; the missing end is completed from the germline J gene. Other DNA variants within this sample encode the same CDR3. The chain recombines TRBV13-2 with TRBJ2-1; 11 positions match TRBD1. Germline lookup yields CDR1 NNHNN and CDR2 SYGAGS (reference sequence). J was trimmed by 6 bases and V by 5 bases; bases with no gene match: 1. The CDR3 is made up of 13 amino acids. CDR3 protein: CASGDRGRAEQFF. Partial CDR3 DNA: TGTGCCAGCGGGGACAGGGGGCGTGCTGAGCAGTTC.

For this clone: The germline and genes are mouse ones. The CDR3 is cut off 1 residue early in the read; its end comes from the germline J gene. This rearrangement joins TRBV5 to TRBJ1-4; D not resolved. V lost 1 base and J 4 bases, leaving 7 bases between the germline ends. In germline, CDR1 is LGHNA, CDR2 YNLKQL (reference sequence). The length of the CDR3 is 14 residues. CDR3 DNA (partial): TGTGCCAGCAGCCAAGGACAAATCAACGAAAGATTATTT. Translation: CASSQGQINERLF. The complete CDR3 reads CASSQGQINERLFF.